This T cell receptor beta chain emerged from a study of radiation and T cells in renal cell carcinoma (dated by TCRdb to the early 2020s). Regarding the complete study: In total, approximately 53 samples, comprising 25 or so tumors and 27 peripheral blood samples, were subjected to TCR beta sequencing. The final blood draw was performed at 4 weeks after radiation, at the same time as nephrectomy. In the 40 to 60 samples combined, 4,016,671 unique CDR3 nucleotide sequences were found, encoding approximately 2,900,000 unique CDR3 amino acid sequences. Study-wide findings and limitations: In blood, the top tumor clonotypes increased between baseline and 2 weeks post-radiation and then shrank by 4 weeks, which suggests that tumor-resident clones expanded only transiently. With a single-armed trial design, the study had no way to address how radiation dose or scheduling affects the TCR repertoire. Because no pretreatment tumor biopsies were available, whether clonotypes were present in the tumor at baseline could not be determined. Dynamics of the blood repertoire were not tracked past 4 weeks after treatment.

TCR beta libraries were generated from genomic DNA with the immunoSEQ kit, following the manufacturer's recommendations. For library preparation, a first multiplex PCR was performed with proprietary primers, followed by a second PCR in which unique barcodes were added, and bead cleanups were performed after each round. A kit-provided positive control reaction and a negative control reaction were included in every sample batch. The final libraries underwent checking on an Agilent 4200 TapeStation D1000 ScreenTape, volumetric pooling, and quantification by qPCR. Sequencing ran on an Illumina NextSeq500 with a MidOutput 150-cycle cartridge, using 156 Read1 and 15 Index1 cycles with kit custom primers. The pooled library was loaded at approximately 0.92 pM with around 20% PhiX control spiked in. For the original study's pipeline: The vendor-processed data were analyzed in R, and a clonotype was defined as all T cells that share the same CDR3 nucleotide sequence. In the clone abundance analyses, frequencies in each sample were normalized to that sample's 10,000 most abundant clones. Public T cell clones, which averaged fewer than five per sample, were excluded before analysis. Tumor-enriched clonotypes and baseline blood-enriched clonotypes were defined as those with an abundance difference of at least 32-fold between compartments. A beta-binomial differential abundance model was applied to find clonotypes that expanded or contracted between blood time points. The Baroni-Urbani and Buser coefficient was used to measure tumor-blood repertoire similarity, and groups were compared with two-tailed Wilcoxon tests in R. As stored in TCRdb, this immuneACCESS dataset retains in-frame rearrangements with V and J assigned. A fraction of the clones does not appear; measured against another copy, unresolved V genes explain less than half of the discrepancy, and the remainder lacks a known reason. That table gives V, J and clone size, and the DNA gave D and trimming. Present in this sample are around 81,000 clones, around four fifths of which were seen just once. Under 10% of the sample lies in the top ten.

From a lookup of the germline V gene (reference sequence), CDR1 and CDR2 are MNHEY and SMNVEV. The CDR3, cysteine through phenylalanine, is 12 amino acids long. The DNA shown is the 36-base CDR3, in frame from base 1. The germline V and J ends show losses of 6 bases and 8 bases respectively, and no gene match explains 5 bases of the junction. This sample's time point label indicates: blood 4 weeks post-SBRT, at nephrectomy. The label giving this sample's treatment or condition can be read as: 15 Gy SBRT to primary tumor, nephrectomy 4 weeks later. The samples were drawn from a clinical trial, where primary renal cell carcinomas were treated with 15 Gy of stereotactic body radiation therapy and then removed by nephrectomy 4 weeks afterward. To track tumor-enriched clonotypes, serial peripheral blood was sampled from radiation-treated patients at baseline and at 2 weeks and 4 weeks after SBRT. Renal cell carcinoma with clear cell pathology was present in all patients. Genomic DNA for TCR sequencing was prepared using the QIAamp DNA Blood Mini Kit (Qiagen). The analyses included just those samples that passed every quality control check.

Points on this clone: Its antigen is not yet known. Nothing much larger sits one base from this clone, and base qualities are not available.

This receptor was identified in a man aged 50 or older with renal cell carcinoma. The sequences come from blood, collected from a patient whose treatment included radiotherapy and nephrectomy. The sequence joins TRBV27 to TRBJ1-2, with 8 middle bases fitting TRBD1. The CDR3 protein sequence reads: CASRTGAGGYTF. The DNA sequence is given as TGTGCCAGCAGGACAGGGGCGGGGGGCTACACCTTC.